This T cell receptor beta chain stems from a study of beta chain features in type 1 diabetes. Across the study: Patients and healthy donors were similar in age, gender and cell yields. Findings and limits, study-wide: Patients' naive, central memory and regulatory TCRB repertoires appeared more alike than those of healthy donors. The study left unresolved whether HLA type influences TCRB rearrangement. Shortening of TCRB CDR3s, moderate but significant, appeared in all four CD4+ subsets of Type 1 diabetes patients.

Worth noting for this clone: Its target is unknown.

The junction had 4 bases not matched to a gene; V was cut back by 4 bases and J by 11 bases. Germline lookup yields CDR1 SGHTA and CDR2 FQGNSA. This CDR3 is built from 12 residues. Expressed TCRB transcripts were sequenced, since all the RNA that had been isolated was reverse transcribed. It was found that naive, central memory and regulatory T cell samples averaged around 3.7 million reads. Generated by immunoSEQ multiplex PCR, the TCRdb table keeps only in-frame clones and is missing some. The sample lists around 340,000 clones, 9.3% occurring once. The TCR was taken from a man younger than 40 with type 1 diabetes. The sequenced sample consisted of central memory CD4+ T cells from blood. This chain uses TRBV7-2 with TRBJ1-1, with TRBD1 matching 10 bases. The CDR3 is CASSSGTGEAFF. CDR3 nucleotide sequence: TGTGCCAGCAGCTCCGGGACAGGGGAGGCTTTCTTT.